This TCR beta chain derives from a study of OX40 agonist ivuxolimab in advanced cancers. Trimming at V came to 0 bases and at J to 3 bases, leaving 2 bases not matched to a gene. This CDR3 spans 14 amino acids. The V gene's germline CDR1 is SEHNR and CDR2 FQNEAQ (reference sequence). Study-wide points: CD4+ and CD8+ blood T cells expanded clonally by week 6 at 0.1 to 3.0 mg/kg. Mean expanded clone counts were higher in CD8+ than CD4+ T cells.

Method: immunoSEQ multiplex PCR; TCRdb's copy keeps in-frame clones and lacks some. Among over 20,000 clones listed, about four fifths were seen once. Remarks on this clone: Its antigen is currently unknown.

This specimen was CD4+ or CD8+ T cells sorted from blood, taken in a trial of the OX40 agonist ivuxolimab. This TCR was recovered from an adult with an advanced solid tumor such as melanoma, head and neck, liver or kidney cancer. V gene TRBV7-9 combines with J gene TRBJ2-7; 7 nucleotides align to TRBD1. The CDR3, as DNA: TGTGCCAGCAGCTTAGCGAACAGGGGCTACGAGCAGTACTTC. Its protein is CASSLANRGYEQYF.